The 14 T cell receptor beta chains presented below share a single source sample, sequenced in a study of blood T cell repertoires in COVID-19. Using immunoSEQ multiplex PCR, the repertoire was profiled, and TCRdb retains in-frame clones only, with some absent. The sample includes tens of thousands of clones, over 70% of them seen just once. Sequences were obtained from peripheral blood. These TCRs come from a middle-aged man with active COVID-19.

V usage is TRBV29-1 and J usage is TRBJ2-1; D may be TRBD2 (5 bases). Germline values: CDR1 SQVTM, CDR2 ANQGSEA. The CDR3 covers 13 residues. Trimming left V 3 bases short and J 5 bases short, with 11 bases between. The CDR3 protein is CSVDQRFNNEQFF. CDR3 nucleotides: TGCAGCGTTGACCAGCGGTTCAACAATGAGCAGTTCTTC.

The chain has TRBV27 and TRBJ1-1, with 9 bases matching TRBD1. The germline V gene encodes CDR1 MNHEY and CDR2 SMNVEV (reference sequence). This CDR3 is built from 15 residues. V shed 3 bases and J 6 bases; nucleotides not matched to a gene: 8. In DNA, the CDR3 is TGTGCCAGCAGTTTGGACGGGACAGGGTACGCTGAAGCTTTCTTT. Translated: CASSLDGTGYAEAFF.

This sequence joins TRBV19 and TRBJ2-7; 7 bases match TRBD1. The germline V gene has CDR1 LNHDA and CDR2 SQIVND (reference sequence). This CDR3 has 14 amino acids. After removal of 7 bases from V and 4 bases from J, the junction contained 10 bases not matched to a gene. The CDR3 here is CASNRGQGDYEQYF. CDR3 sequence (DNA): TGTGCCAGTAATCGGGGCCAGGGGGATTACGAGCAGTACTTC.

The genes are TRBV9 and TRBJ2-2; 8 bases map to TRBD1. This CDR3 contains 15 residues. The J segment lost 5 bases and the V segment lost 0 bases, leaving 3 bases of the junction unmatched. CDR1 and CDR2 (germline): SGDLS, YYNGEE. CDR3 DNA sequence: TGTGCCAGCAGCGTAGACAGGGGGTCGACCGGGGAGCTGTTTTTT. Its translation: CASSVDRGSTGELFF.

The CDR3 DNA sequence: TGTGCCAGCAGCCCAGGGACTAGCGGGAGCGTGGGGCTCTACGAGCAGTACTTC. Its translation: CASSPGTSGSVGLYEQYF. The chain joins TRBV5-4 to TRBJ2-7, with 14 bases fitting TRBD2. There are 18 residues in the CDR3. The V gene's germline CDR1 is SGHNT and CDR2 YYREEE (reference sequence). Trimming removed 4 bases from V and 3 bases from J; junction bases left unmatched: 12.

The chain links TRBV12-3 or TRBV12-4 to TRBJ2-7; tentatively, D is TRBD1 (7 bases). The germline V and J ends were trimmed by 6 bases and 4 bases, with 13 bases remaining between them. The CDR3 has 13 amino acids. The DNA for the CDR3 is TGTGCCAGCAGCGGCGGGACAGATTACGAGCAGTACTTC. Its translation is CASSGGTDYEQYF.

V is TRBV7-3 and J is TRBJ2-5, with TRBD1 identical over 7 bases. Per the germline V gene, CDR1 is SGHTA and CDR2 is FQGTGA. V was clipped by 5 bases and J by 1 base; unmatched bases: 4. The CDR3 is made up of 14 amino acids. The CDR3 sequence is CASSQGTAQETQYF. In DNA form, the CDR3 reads TGTGCCAGCAGCCAAGGGACAGCCCAAGAGACCCAGTACTTC.

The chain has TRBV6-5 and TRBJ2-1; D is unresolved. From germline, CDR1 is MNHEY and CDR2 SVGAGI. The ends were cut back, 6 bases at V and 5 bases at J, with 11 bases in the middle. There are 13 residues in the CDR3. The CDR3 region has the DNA TGTGCCAGCAGACACAATCGGGACAATGAGCAGTTCTTC. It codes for CASRHNRDNEQFF.

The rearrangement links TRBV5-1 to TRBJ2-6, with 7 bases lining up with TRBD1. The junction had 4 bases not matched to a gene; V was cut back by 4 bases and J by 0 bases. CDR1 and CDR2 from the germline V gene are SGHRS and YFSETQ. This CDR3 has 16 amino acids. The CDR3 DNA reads TGCGCCAGCAGCATCCACAGGGGCTCTGGGGCCAACGTCCTGACTTTC. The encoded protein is CASSIHRGSGANVLTF.

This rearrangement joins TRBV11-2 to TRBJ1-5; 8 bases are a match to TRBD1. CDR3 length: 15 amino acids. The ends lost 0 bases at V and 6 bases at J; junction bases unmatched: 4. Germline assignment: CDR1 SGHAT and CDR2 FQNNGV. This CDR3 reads CASSLDQGASQPQHF. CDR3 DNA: TGTGCCAGCAGCTTAGACCAGGGGGCAAGTCAGCCCCAGCATTTT. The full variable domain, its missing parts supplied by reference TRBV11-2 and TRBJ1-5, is EAGVAQSPRYKIIEKRQSVAFWCNPISGHATLYWYQQILGQGPKLLIQFQNNGVVDDSQLPKDRFSAERLKGVDSTLKIQPAKLEDSAVYLCASSLDQGASQPQHFGDGTRLSIL.

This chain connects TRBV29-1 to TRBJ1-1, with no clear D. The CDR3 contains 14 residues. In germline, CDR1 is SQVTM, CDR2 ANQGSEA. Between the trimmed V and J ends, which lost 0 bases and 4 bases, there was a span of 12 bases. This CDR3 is CSVEDPGSGTEAFF. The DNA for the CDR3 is TGCAGCGTTGAAGACCCGGGTTCGGGCACTGAAGCTTTCTTT.

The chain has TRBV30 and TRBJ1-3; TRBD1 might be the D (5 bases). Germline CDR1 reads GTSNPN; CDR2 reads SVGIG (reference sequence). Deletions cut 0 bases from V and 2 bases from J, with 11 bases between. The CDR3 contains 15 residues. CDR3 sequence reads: CAWSVMGRAGNTIYF. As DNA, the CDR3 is TGTGCCTGGAGTGTCATGGGCAGGGCTGGAAACACCATATATTTT.

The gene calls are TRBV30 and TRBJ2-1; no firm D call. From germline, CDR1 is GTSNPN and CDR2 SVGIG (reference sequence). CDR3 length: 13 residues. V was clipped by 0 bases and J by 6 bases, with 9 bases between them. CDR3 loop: CAWSVNFSNEQFF. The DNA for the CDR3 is TGTGCCTGGAGTGTAAACTTTTCCAATGAGCAGTTCTTC.

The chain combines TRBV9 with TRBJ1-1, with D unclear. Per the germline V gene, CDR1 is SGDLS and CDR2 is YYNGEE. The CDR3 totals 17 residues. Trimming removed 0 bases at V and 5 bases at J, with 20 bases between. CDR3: CASSVGKDPGENTEAFF. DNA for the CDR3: TGTGCCAGCAGCGTAGGAAAGGATCCTGGAGAGAATACTGAAGCTTTCTTT.